Detailed here is one TCR beta chain. Its antigen remains unknown. This sample was taken from a study of shared clonotypes between healthy human individuals. The study's findings and limits: Rarefaction revealed incomplete sorted-subset sequencing despite large depth. The diversity represented, both genetic and in exposure history, was limited by few donors.

Germline CDR1 LNHDA, CDR2 SQIVND (reference sequence). Trimming took 6 bases from V and 3 from J; bases not matched to a gene: 8. The CDR3 has 14 amino acids. Per sorted-subset replicate PCR, input was roughly 220 ng DNA, representing roughly 30,000 T cell genomes. Repertoires were generated with immunoSEQ multiplex PCR, while TCRdb's copy carries only in-frame clones and drops some. The sample contains approximately 2.4 million clones, approximately 95% of which appear only once. The sample comprised naive CD4+ T cells sorted from blood. Subset here: CD45RA+ positively selected. The chain recombines TRBV19 with TRBJ2-7; 7 bases map to TRBD1. The TCR originated in a man aged 18 to 30 in good health. The CDR3 coding sequence is TGTGCCAGTAGGGGGTGGGACAGCGACTACGAGCAGTACTTC. As protein: CASRGWDSDYEQYF.